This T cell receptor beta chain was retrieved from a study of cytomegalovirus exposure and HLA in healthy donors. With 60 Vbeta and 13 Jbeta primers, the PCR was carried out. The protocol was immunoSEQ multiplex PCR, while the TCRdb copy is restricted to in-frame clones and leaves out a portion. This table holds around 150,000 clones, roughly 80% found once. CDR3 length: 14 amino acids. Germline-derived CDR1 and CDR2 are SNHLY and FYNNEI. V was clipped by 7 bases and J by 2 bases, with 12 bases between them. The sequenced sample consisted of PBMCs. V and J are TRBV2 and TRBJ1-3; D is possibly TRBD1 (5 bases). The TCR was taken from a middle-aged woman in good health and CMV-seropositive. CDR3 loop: CASKFGGTGNTIYF. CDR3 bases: TGTGCCAGCAAGTTCGGGGGTACTGGAAACACCATATATTTT. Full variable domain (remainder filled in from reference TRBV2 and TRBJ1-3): EPEVTQTPSHQVTQMGQEVILRCVPISNHLYFYWYRQILGQKVEFLVSFYNNEISEKSEIFDDQFSVERPDGSNFTLKIRSTKLEDSAMYFCASKFGGTGNTIYFGEGSWLTVV.